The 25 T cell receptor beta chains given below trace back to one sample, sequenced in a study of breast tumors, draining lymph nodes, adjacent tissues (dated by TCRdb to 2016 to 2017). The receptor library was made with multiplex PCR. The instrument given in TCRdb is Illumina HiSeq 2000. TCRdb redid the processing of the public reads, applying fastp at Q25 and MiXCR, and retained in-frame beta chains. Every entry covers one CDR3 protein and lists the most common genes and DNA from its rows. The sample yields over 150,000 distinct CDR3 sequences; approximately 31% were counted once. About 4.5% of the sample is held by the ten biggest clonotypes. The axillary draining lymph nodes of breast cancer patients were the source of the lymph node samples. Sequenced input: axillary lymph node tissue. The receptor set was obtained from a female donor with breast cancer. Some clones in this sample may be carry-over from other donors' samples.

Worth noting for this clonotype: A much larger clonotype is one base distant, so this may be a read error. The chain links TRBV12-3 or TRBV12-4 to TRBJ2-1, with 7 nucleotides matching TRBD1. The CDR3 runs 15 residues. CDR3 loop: CASSLLGTAYNERFF. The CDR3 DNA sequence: TGTGCCAGCAGTTTATTAGGGACAGCTTACAATGAGCGGTTCTTC.

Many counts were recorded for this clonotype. CDR3 loop: CASSQTSGEETQYF. CDR3 coding DNA: TGTGCCAGCAGCCAAACTAGCGGAGAAGAGACCCAGTACTTC. The chain combines TRBV4-2 with TRBJ2-5; TRBD2 aligns across 8 bases. The CDR3 has 14 residues. Per the germline V gene, CDR1 is LGHNA and CDR2 is YNFKEQ. The V and J ends lost 2 bases and 3 bases, in that order; junction bases with no gene match: 2.

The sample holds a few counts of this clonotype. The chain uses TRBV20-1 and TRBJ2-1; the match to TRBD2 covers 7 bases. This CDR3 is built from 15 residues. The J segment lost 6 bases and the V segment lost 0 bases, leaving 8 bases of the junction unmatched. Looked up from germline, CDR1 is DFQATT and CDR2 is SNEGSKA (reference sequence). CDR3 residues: CSAREASGSTNEQFF. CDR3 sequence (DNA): TGCAGTGCTAGAGAGGCTAGCGGTTCCACCAATGAGCAGTTCTTC.

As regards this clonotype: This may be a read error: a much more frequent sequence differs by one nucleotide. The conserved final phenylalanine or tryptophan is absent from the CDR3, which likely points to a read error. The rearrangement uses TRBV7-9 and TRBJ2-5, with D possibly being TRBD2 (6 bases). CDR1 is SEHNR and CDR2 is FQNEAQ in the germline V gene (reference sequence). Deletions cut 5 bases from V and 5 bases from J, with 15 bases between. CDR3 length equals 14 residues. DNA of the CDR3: TGTGCCAGCAGCGACTCCGGGAGAAGGGAGACCCAGTACCTC. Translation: CASSDSGRRETQYL.

Written as DNA, the CDR3 is TGTGCCAGCAGTCCCCCTCGACTAGGAGAAGAGACCCAGTACTTC. Translating it yields CASSPPRLGEETQYF. The gene calls are TRBV6-6 and TRBJ2-5, with D possibly being TRBD2 (6 bases). Trimming removed 5 bases from V and 3 bases from J, with 16 bases in between. From germline, CDR1 is MNHNY and CDR2 SVGAGI (reference sequence). The CDR3 is 15 residues long.

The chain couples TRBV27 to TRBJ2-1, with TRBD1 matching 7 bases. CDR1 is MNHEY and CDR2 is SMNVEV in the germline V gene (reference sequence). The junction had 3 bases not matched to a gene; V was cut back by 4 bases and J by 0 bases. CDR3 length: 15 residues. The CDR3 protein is CASSSTGDSYNEQFF. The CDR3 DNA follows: TGTGCCAGCAGTTCCACAGGGGACTCCTACAATGAGCAGTTCTTC.

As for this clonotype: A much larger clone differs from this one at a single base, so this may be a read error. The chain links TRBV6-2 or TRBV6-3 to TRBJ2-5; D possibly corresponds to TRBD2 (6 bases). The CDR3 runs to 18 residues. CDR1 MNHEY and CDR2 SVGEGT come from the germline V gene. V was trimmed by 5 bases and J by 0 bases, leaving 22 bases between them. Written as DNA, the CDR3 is TGTGCCAGCAGTGACGGGTCTAGCGCATACTTGTACCAAGAGACCCAGTACTTC. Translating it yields CASSDGSSAYLYQETQYF.

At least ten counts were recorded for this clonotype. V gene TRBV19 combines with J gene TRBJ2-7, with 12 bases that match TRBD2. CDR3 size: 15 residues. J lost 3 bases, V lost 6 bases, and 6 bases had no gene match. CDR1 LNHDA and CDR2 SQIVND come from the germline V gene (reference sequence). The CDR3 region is CASRSLAGGNYEQYF. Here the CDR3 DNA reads TGTGCCAGTAGGTCGCTAGCGGGAGGGAACTACGAGCAGTACTTC.

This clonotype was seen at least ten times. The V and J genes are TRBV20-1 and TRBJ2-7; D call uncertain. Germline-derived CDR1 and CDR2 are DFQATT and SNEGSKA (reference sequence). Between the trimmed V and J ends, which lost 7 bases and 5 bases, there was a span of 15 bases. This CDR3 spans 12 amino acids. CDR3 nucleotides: TGCAGTGGCAAAAAGGTGGGGAACGAGCAGTACTTC. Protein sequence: CSGKKVGNEQYF.

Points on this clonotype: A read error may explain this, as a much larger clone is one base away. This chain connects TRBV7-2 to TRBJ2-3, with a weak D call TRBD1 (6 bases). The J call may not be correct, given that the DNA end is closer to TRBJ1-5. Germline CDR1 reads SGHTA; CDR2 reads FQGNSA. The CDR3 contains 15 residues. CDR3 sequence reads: CASSLAGVRTDTQHF. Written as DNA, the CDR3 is TGTGCCAGCAGCTTGGCGGGAGTTAGGACAGATACGCAGCATTTT.

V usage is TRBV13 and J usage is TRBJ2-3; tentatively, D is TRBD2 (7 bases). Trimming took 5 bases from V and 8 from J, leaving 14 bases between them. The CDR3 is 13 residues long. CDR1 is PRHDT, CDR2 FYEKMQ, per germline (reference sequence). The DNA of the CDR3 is TGTGCCAGCAGCAGAGGGGGAGGGGGTACGCAGTATTTT. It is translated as CASSRGGGGTQYF.

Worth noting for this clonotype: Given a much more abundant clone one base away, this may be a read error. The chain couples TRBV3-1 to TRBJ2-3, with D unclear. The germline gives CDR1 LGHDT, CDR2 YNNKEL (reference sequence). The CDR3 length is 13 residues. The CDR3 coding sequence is TGTGCCGGCAGTGACTTCGACCCTCTGTCCCAGTATTTT. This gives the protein CAGSDFDPLSQYF.

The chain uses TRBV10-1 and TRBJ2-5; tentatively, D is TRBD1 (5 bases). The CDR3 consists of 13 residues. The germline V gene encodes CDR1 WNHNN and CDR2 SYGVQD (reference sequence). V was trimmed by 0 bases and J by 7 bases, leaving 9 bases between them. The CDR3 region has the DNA TGCGCCAGCAGTGAGTCTGCCCAGGGGACCCAGTACTTC. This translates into CASSESAQGTQYF.

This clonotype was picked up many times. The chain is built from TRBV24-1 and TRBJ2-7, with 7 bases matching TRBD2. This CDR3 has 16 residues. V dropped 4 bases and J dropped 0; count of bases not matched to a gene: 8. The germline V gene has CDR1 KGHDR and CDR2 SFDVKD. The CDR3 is CATSDPTSTGSYEQYF. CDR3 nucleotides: TGTGCCACCAGTGACCCGACTAGCACAGGCTCCTACGAGCAGTACTTC.

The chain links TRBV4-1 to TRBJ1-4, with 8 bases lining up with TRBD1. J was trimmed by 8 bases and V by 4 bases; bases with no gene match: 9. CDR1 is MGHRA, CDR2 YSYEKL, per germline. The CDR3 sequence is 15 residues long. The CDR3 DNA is TGCGCCAGCAGCCTCAGGGGGACAGGCGGGGAAAAACTGTTTTTT. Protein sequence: CASSLRGTGGEKLFF.

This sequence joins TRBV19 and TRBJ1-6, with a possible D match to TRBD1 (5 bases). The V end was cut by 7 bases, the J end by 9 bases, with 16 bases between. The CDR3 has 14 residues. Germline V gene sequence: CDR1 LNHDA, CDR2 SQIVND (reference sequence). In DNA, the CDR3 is TGTGCCAGTAAGGAGGGCAGGGATAGTTCACCCCTCCACTTT. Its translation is CASKEGRDSSPLHF.

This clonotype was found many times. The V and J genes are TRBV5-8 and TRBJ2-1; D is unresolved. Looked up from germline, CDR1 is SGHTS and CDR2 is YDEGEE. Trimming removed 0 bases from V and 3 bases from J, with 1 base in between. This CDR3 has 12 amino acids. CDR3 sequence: CASSLDYNEQFF. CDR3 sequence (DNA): TGTGCCAGCAGCTTGGACTACAATGAGCAGTTCTTC.

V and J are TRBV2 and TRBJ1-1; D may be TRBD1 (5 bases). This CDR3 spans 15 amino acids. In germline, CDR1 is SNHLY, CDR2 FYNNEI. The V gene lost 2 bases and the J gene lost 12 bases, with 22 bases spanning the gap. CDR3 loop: CASSELGVGLNPPFF. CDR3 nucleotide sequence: TGTGCCAGCAGTGAATTAGGTGTGGGACTTAATCCTCCTTTCTTT.

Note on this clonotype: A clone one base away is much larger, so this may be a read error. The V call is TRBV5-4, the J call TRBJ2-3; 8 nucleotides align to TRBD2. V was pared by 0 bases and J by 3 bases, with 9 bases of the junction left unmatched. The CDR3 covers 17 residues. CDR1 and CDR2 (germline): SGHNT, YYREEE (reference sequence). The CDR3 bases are TGTGCCAGCAGCTTGGCCGGGGCCCGGGAGGGAACAGATACGCAGTATTTT. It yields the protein CASSLAGAREGTDTQYF.

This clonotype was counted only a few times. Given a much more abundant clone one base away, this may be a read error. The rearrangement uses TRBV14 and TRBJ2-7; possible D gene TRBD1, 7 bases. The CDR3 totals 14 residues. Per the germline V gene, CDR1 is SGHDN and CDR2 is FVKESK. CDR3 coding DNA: TGTGCCAGCAGCCAAGCTCAGGGGGGTTACGAGCAGTCCTTC. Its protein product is CASSQAQGGYEQSF.

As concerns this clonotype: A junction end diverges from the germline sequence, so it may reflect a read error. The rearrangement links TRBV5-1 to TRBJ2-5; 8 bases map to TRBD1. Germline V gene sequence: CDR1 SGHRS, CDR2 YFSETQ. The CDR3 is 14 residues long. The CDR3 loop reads CASSLQGAEDTQYF. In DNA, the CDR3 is TGCGCCAGCAGCTTGCAGGGGGCTGAAGACACCCAGTACTTC.

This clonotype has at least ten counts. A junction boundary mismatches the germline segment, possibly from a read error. The CDR3 DNA reads as TGTGCTAGCAGCTTGAGCTATCAAGAGACCCAGTACTTC. This gives the protein CASSLSYQETQYF. This rearrangement joins TRBV7-7 to TRBJ2-5, with D unresolved. This CDR3 comprises 13 residues. Germline-derived CDR1 and CDR2 are SSHAT and FNYEAQ (reference sequence).

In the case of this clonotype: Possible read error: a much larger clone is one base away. This CDR3 is CSARERSGGPTYNEQFF. The CDR3 bases are TGCAGTGCTAGAGAGCGCAGCGGGGGGCCAACCTACAATGAGCAGTTCTTC. V usage is TRBV20-1 and J usage is TRBJ2-1; 9 bases are a match to TRBD2. J gave up 2 bases and V 0 bases, and 8 bases lay outside the gene matches. Germline V CDR1 and CDR2: DFQATT, SNEGSKA (reference sequence). The CDR3 loop spans 17 amino acids.

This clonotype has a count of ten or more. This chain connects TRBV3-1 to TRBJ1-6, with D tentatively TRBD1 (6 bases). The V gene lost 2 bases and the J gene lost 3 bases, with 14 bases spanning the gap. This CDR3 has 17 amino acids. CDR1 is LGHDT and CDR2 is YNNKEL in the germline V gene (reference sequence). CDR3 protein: CASSQPGAAYYNSPLHF. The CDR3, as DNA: TGTGCCAGCAGCCAACCAGGGGCCGCTTACTATAATTCACCCCTCCACTTT.

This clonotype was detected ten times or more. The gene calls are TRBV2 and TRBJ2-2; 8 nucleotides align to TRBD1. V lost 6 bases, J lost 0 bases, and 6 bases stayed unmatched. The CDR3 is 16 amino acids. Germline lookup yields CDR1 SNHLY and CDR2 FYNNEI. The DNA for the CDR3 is TGTGCCAGCAGCTTCGCAGGGGGCGCGAACACCGGGGAGCTGTTTTTT. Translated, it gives CASSFAGGANTGELFF. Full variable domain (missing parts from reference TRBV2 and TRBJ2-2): EPEVTQTPSHQVTQMGQEVILRCVPISNHLYFYWYRQILGQKVEFLVSFYNNEISEKSEIFDDQFSVERPDGSNFTLKIRSTKLEDSAMYFCASSFAGGANTGELFFGEGSRLTVL.